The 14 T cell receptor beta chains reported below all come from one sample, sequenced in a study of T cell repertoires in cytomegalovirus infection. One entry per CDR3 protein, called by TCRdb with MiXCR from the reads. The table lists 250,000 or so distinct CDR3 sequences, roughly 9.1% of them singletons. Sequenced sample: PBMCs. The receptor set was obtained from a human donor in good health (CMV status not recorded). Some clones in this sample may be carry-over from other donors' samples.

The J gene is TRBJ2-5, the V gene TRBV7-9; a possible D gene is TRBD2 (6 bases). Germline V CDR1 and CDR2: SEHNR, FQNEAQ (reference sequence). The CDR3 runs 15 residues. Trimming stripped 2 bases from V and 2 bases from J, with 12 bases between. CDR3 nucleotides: TGTGCCAGCAGCTTACTGCTGGGGGGACAAGAGACCCAGTACTTC. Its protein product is CASSLLLGGQETQYF.

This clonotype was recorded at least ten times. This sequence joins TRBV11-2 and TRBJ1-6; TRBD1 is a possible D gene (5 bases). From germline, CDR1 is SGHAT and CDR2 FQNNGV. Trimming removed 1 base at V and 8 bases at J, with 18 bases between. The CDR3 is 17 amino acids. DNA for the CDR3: TGTGCCAGCAGCTTAGGACCTCGGGGCATGGGTTATTCACCCCTCCACTTT. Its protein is CASSLGPRGMGYSPLHF. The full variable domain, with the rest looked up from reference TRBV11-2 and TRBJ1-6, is EAGVAQSPRYKIIEKRQSVAFWCNPISGHATLYWYQQILGQGPKLLIQFQNNGVVDDSQLPKDRFSAERLKGVDSTLKIQPAKLEDSAVYLCASSLGPRGMGYSPLHFGNGTRLTVT.

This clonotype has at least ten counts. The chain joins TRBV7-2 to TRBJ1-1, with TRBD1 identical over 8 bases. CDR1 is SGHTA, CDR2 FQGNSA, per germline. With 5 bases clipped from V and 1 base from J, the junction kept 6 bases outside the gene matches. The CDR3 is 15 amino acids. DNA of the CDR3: TGTGCCAGCAGCACCTCAGGGGGCTGGAACACTGAAGCTTTCTTT. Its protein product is CASSTSGGWNTEAFF.

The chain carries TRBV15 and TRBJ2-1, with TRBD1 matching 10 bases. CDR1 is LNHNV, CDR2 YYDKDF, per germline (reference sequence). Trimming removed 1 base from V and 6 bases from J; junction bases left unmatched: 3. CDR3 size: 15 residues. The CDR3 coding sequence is TGTGCCACCAGCAGAGGAGACAGGGGGCTCAATGAGCAGTTCTTC. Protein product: CATSRGDRGLNEQFF. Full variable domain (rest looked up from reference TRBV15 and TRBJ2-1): DAMVIQNPRYQVTQFGKPVTLSCSQTLNHNVMYWYQQKSSQAPKLLFHYYDKDFNNEADTPDNFQSRRPNTSFCFLDIRSPGLGDTAMYLCATSRGDRGLNEQFFGPGTRLTVL.

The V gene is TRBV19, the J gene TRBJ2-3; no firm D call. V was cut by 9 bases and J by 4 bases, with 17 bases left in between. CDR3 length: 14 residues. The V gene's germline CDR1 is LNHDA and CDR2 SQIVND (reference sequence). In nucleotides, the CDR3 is TGTGCCAGCAAACGTGGGGAAAGGGCAGATACGCAGTATTTT. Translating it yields CASKRGERADTQYF.

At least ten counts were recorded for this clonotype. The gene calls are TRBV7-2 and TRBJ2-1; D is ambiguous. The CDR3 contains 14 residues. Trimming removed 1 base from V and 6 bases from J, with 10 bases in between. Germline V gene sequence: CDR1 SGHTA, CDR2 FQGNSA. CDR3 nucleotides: TGTGCCAGCAGCTTAGGTGGTGGGATCAATGAGCAGTTCTTC. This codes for CASSLGGGINEQFF.

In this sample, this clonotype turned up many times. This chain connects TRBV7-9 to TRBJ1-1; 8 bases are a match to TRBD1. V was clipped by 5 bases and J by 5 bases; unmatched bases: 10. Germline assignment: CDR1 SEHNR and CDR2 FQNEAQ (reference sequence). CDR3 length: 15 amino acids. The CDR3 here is CASSQPTGGKTEAFF. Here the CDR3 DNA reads TGTGCCAGCAGCCAACCCACAGGGGGTAAAACTGAAGCTTTCTTT.

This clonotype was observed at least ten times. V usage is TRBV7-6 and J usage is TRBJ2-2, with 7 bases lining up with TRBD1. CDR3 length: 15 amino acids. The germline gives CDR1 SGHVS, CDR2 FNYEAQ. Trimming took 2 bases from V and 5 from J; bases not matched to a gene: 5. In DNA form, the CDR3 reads TGTGCCAGCAGCTTATTCCAGGGGGTTACCGGGGAGCTGTTTTTT. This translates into CASSLFQGVTGELFF.

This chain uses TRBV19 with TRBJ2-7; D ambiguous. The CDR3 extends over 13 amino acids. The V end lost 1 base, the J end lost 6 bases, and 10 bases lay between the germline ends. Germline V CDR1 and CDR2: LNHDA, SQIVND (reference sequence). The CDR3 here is CASSIGHPPEQYF. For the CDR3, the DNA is TGTGCCAGTAGTATAGGTCACCCGCCCGAGCAGTACTTC.

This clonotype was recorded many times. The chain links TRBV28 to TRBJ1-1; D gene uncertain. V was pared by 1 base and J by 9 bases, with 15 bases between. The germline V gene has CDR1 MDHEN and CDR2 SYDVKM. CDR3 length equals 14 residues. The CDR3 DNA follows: TGTGCCAGCAGTTTATTTGGGCCGAATAAGCAAGCTTTCTTT. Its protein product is CASSLFGPNKQAFF.

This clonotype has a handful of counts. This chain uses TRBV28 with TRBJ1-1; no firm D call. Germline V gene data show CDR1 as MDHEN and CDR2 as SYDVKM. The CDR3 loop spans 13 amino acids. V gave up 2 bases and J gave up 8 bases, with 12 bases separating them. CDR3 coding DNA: TGTGCCAGCAGTTTAAATAGGTGGCAGGAAGCTTTCTTT. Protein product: CASSLNRWQEAFF.

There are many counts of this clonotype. CDR3 DNA: TGTGCCAGCAGTTTGGACCAAAAGGGAAACACCATATATTTT. It yields the protein CASSLDQKGNTIYF. J is TRBJ1-3 and V is TRBV12-3 or TRBV12-4; D unresolved. Trimming cost V 3 bases and J 4 bases, with 10 bases left between them. CDR3 length: 14 residues.

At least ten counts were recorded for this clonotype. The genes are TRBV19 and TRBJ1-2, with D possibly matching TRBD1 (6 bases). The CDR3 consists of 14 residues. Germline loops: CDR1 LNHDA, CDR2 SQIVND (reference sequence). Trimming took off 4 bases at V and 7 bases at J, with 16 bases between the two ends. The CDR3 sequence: CASSTQGTTTGYTF. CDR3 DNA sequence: TGTGCCAGTAGTACCCAGGGGACCACGACTGGCTACACCTTC.

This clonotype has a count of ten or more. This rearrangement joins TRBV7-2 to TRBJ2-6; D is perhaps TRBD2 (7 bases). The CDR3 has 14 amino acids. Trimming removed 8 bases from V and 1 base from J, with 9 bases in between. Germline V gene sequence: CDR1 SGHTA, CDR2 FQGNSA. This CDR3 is CASRGASGANVLTF. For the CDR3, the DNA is TGTGCCAGCCGGGGGGCGTCTGGGGCCAACGTCCTGACTTTC.